These 25 T cell receptor beta chains originate from one sample sequenced in a study of T cell responses to AZD1222 COVID-19 vaccine. TCRdb's table, derived via immunoSEQ multiplex PCR, lists solely in-frame clones and lacks some. The sample includes tens of thousands of clones, about 88% of them seen just once. The sequencing here drew on peripheral blood, taken on day 0 of AZD1222 vaccination. These receptors came from an adult in good health.

This rearrangement joins TRBV9 to TRBJ2-3, with 9 bases fitting TRBD1. V shed 4 bases and J 2 bases; nucleotides not matched to a gene: 8. The CDR3 extends over 16 amino acids. CDR1 is SGDLS and CDR2 is YYNGEE in the germline V gene. Here the CDR3 DNA reads TGTGCCAGCAGCCCCCGGGGACAGGGATACACAGATACGCAGTATTTT. As protein: CASSPRGQGYTDTQYF.

This clone was counted a few times. Written as DNA, the CDR3 is TGTGCCAGCACCGGCTTAGGTGTTAGCTCCTACAATGAGCAGTTCTTC. It translates to CASTGLGVSSYNEQFF. The chain uses TRBV7-9 and TRBJ2-1; D is ambiguous. The CDR3 sequence is 16 residues long. V was trimmed by 7 bases and J by 0 bases, leaving 16 bases between them. Germline V gives CDR1 SEHNR, CDR2 FQNEAQ (reference sequence).

This sequence joins TRBV2 and TRBJ2-5; no definite D call. The CDR3 totals 12 residues. The V end lost 7 bases, the J end lost 5 bases, and 11 bases lay between the germline ends. Germline V gene data show CDR1 as SNHLY and CDR2 as FYNNEI. CDR3 DNA: TGTGCCAGCACCGGGTCGGGCGAGACCCAGTACTTC. It encodes CASTGSGETQYF.

The genes are TRBV5-1 and TRBJ2-7, with no clear D. V lost 2 bases to trimming and J lost 0 bases, with 3 bases between them. Germline V gene sequence: CDR1 SGHRS, CDR2 YFSETQ. The CDR3 spans 12 residues. CDR3 sequence reads: CASSLPSYEQYF. Written as DNA, the CDR3 is TGCGCCAGCAGCTTACCCTCCTACGAGCAGTACTTC. Complete variable domain (other parts from reference TRBV5-1 and TRBJ2-7): KAGVTQTPRYLIKTRGQQVTLSCSPISGHRSVSWYQQTPGQGLQFLFEYFSETQRNKGNFPGRFSGRQFSNSRSEMNVSTLELGDSALYLCASSLPSYEQYFGPGTRLTVT.

The chain employs TRBV3-1 (or the pseudogene TRBV3-2) and TRBJ1-1; TRBD1 matches at 8 bases. The germline CDR1 and CDR2 sequences are LGHDT and YNNKEL (reference sequence). The CDR3 extends over 13 amino acids. V dropped 4 bases and J dropped 7; count of bases not matched to a gene: 5. This CDR3 is CASSLLGQGEAFF. CDR3 coding DNA: TGTGCCAGCAGCCTCCTCGGACAGGGTGAAGCTTTCTTT.

This clone came up a few times. The rearrangement joins TRBV12-3 or TRBV12-4 to TRBJ1-2; D uncertain. The CDR3 is 12 amino acids. The V and J ends lost 3 bases and 8 bases respectively, with 10 bases between them. The CDR3 DNA follows: TGTGCCAGCAGTTTCGCGGTAGAAGGCTACACCTTC. Its protein is CASSFAVEGYTF.

The rearrangement links TRBV6-2 or TRBV6-3 to TRBJ2-5; 7 nucleotides line up with TRBD1. CDR1 and CDR2 from the germline V gene are MNHEY and SVGEGT. J was trimmed by 4 bases and V by 4 bases; bases with no gene match: 3. The CDR3 sequence is 13 residues long. CDR3 protein: CASSWTGRETQYF. The CDR3 coding sequence is TGTGCCAGCAGTTGGACAGGACGAGAGACCCAGTACTTC.

This clone was recorded a few times. V and J are TRBV12-3 or TRBV12-4 and TRBJ2-1; the D gene is possibly TRBD1 (6 bases). CDR3 length equals 12 residues. V dropped 5 bases and J dropped 7 bases, with 9 bases sitting between them. The CDR3 DNA reads as TGTGCCAGCAGTCGACAGGCTAATGAGCAGTTCTTC. It translates to CASSRQANEQFF.

The chain is built from TRBV4-3 and TRBJ1-5, with D possibly being TRBD1 (5 bases). Between the trimmed V and J ends, which lost 0 bases and 0 bases, there was a span of 21 bases. Germline values: CDR1 LGHNA, CDR2 YSLEER. The CDR3 covers 20 residues. The CDR3 region has the DNA TGCGCCAGCAGCCAAGATCTGGGGCACAGTACCCCCGGTAGCAATCAGCCCCAGCATTTT. As protein: CASSQDLGHSTPGSNQPQHF.

This clone appeared a few times. The chain combines TRBV12-3 or TRBV12-4 with TRBJ1-3; D gene unclear. The CDR3 extends over 13 amino acids. V lost 2 bases to trimming and J lost 2 bases, with 4 bases between them. The CDR3 DNA follows: TGTGCCAGCAGTTTATTGGCTGGAAACACCATATATTTT. Its protein product is CASSLLAGNTIYF.

The V and J genes are TRBV28 and TRBJ2-7, with 8 nucleotides matching TRBD2. There are 14 residues in the CDR3. Germline-derived CDR1 and CDR2 are MDHEN and SYDVKM. V lost 8 bases, J lost 5 bases, and 11 bases stayed unmatched. This chain's CDR3 is CASAPPREGNEQYF. The CDR3 nucleotides are TGTGCCAGCGCCCCTCCCCGGGAGGGGAACGAGCAGTACTTC.

In nucleotides, the CDR3 is TGCGCCAGCAGCTTGGTAGGGGAAGAGCAGTACTTC. Amino acids: CASSLVGEEQYF. The V and J genes are TRBV5-1 and TRBJ2-7; possibly TRBD1 for D (5 bases). V shed 0 bases and J shed 7 bases, with 8 bases lying between them. Per the germline V gene, CDR1 is SGHRS and CDR2 is YFSETQ. This CDR3 is 12 amino acids long.

The genes are TRBV28 and TRBJ1-2; unclear D gene. This CDR3 comprises 11 residues. The germline CDR1 and CDR2 sequences are MDHEN and SYDVKM. V lost 2 bases and J lost 8, with 6 bases in between. CDR3 DNA sequence: TGTGCCAGCAGTTTAATGACGGGCTACACCTTC. Its translation: CASSLMTGYTF.

This clone was recorded once. V is TRBV6-2 or TRBV6-3 and J is TRBJ1-1; D call uncertain. The CDR3 is 14 residues long. The germline V gene has CDR1 MNHEY and CDR2 SVGEGT. The germline V and J ends were trimmed by 2 bases and 0 bases, with 7 bases remaining between them. The CDR3 spells CASSYGRVNTEAFF. DNA for the CDR3: TGTGCCAGCAGTTACGGTAGGGTGAACACTGAAGCTTTCTTT.

DNA for the CDR3: TGTGCCACCAGTGATACCGGACTAGGAGGGACCCAGTACTTC. Protein sequence: CATSDTGLGGTQYF. This chain connects TRBV24-1 to TRBJ2-5; 7 nucleotides agree with TRBD2. The CDR3 runs 14 residues. V shed 3 bases, J shed 7 bases, and the junction held 7 bases outside the gene matches. CDR1 and CDR2 from the germline V gene are KGHDR and SFDVKD.

This clone has a handful of counts. The J gene is TRBJ2-6, the V gene TRBV7-3; D is unresolved. V was trimmed by 5 bases and J by 0 bases, leaving 8 bases between them. There are 15 residues in the CDR3. Germline V gene lookup returns CDR1 SGHTA and CDR2 FQGTGA. CDR3 bases: TGTGCCAGCAGCCCTGGTAGCTCTGGGGCCAACGTCCTGACTTTC. Protein product: CASSPGSSGANVLTF.

The chain recombines TRBV5-6 with TRBJ1-2, with 7 bases that match TRBD1. V shed 0 bases, J shed 2 bases, and the junction held 7 bases outside the gene matches. CDR3 length: 16 residues. CDR1 is SGHDT, CDR2 YYEEEE, per germline. The CDR3 region has the DNA TGTGCCAGCAGCTTGGAGCCTACAGGGGACAACTATGGCTACACCTTC. The encoded protein is CASSLEPTGDNYGYTF.

The CDR3 region is CASSLGLAGGNEQFF. In DNA, the CDR3 is TGTGCCAGCAGCTTGGGACTAGCGGGGGGAAATGAGCAGTTCTTC. The chain combines TRBV5-5 with TRBJ2-1; TRBD2 aligns across 13 bases. The V gene's germline CDR1 is SGHKS and CDR2 YYEKEE (reference sequence). The CDR3 has 15 residues. J gave up 7 bases and V 0 bases, and 1 base lay outside the gene matches.

This clone came up once. The rearrangement uses TRBV10-3 and TRBJ1-5; D gene ambiguous. The V and J ends lost 10 bases and 0 bases respectively, with 13 bases between them. From germline, CDR1 is ENHRY and CDR2 SYGVKD. CDR3 length: 14 amino acids. This CDR3 reads CATRQQNSNQPQHF. The CDR3 bases are TGTGCCACCCGGCAACAGAATAGCAATCAGCCCCAGCATTTT.

This sequence joins TRBV10-3 and TRBJ1-5, with 9 bases aligning to TRBD1. The V segment lost 10 bases and the J segment 4 bases; nucleotides outside the gene matches: 5. The CDR3 extends over 13 amino acids. CDR1 is ENHRY and CDR2 is SYGVKD in the germline V gene. The CDR3 sequence: CATGGQGNQPQHF. CDR3 nucleotides: TGTGCCACCGGGGGACAGGGAAATCAGCCCCAGCATTTT.

This chain links TRBV18 with TRBJ1-2; D call uncertain. This CDR3 contains 14 residues. Germline V gives CDR1 KGHSH, CDR2 LQKENI. Trimming took 1 base from V and 3 from J, leaving 9 bases between them. The CDR3 DNA is TGTGCCAGCTCACCACTGCGTGCGGACTATGGCTACACCTTC. As protein: CASSPLRADYGYTF.

The rearrangement joins TRBV9 to TRBJ2-2; the D call may be TRBD1 or TRBD2 (5 bases each). Germline CDR1 and CDR2: SGDLS and YYNGEE. The germline V and J ends were trimmed by 0 bases and 5 bases, with 8 bases remaining between them. The CDR3 consists of 14 residues. The DNA for the CDR3 is TGTGCCAGCAGCGTAGGGGGGTTGACCGGGGAGCTGTTTTTT. It is translated as CASSVGGLTGELFF.

The chain combines TRBV28 with TRBJ1-3; the D is unclear. There are 13 residues in the CDR3. V gave up 9 bases and J gave up 0 bases, with 9 bases separating them. Per germline, CDR1 MDHEN and CDR2 SYDVKM. CDR3 in amino acids: CASLGPSGNTIYF. The CDR3 DNA is TGTGCCAGTTTGGGCCCCTCTGGAAACACCATATATTTT.

This chain uses TRBV6-5 with TRBJ2-3, with 8 bases lining up with TRBD1. With 7 bases clipped from V and 1 base from J, the junction kept 7 bases outside the gene matches. The CDR3 spans 15 residues. The germline V gene encodes CDR1 MNHEY and CDR2 SVGAGI. CDR3 sequence reads: CASNKGQGRTDTQYF. CDR3 coding DNA: TGTGCCAGCAATAAAGGACAGGGTCGCACAGATACGCAGTATTTT.

This rearrangement joins TRBV29-1 to TRBJ1-1; no definite D call. With 4 bases removed from V and 3 bases from J, the gap between germline ends came to 12 bases. In germline, CDR1 is SQVTM, CDR2 ANQGSEA. This CDR3 region has 13 residues. The CDR3 DNA is TGCAGCGTTGGGGGTGCAGTTTACACTGAAGCTTTCTTT. Protein sequence: CSVGGAVYTEAFF. The full variable domain, rest sourced from reference TRBV29-1 and TRBJ1-1, is SAVISQKPSRDICQRGTSLTIQCQVDSQVTMMFWYRQQPGQSLTLIATANQGSEATYESGFVIDKFPISRPNLTFSTLTVSNMSPEDSSIYLCSVGGAVYTEAFFGQGTRLTVV.